This record concerns one T cell receptor (beta chain) sequence. What was sequenced on ten immunoSEQ deep assay plates was unsorted PBMC DNA. Here immunoSEQ multiplex PCR was the method, and the copy in TCRdb shows in-frame clones only, minus some. In the table there are approximately 500,000 clones, 75% to 80% of which are singletons. These data originate in a study of shared clonotypes between healthy human individuals. When samples were unsorted, roughly 91 million PBMCs were used for genomic DNA. Trimming removed 1 base from V and 8 bases from J, with 17 bases in between. Per the germline V gene, CDR1 is MDHEN and CDR2 is SYDVKM. This CDR3 comprises 16 residues.

The TCR originated in a woman in her 40s in good health. Some clones in this sample may be carry-over from other donors' samples. The rearrangement uses TRBV28 and TRBJ1-4; possible D gene TRBD1, 5 bases. The sample comprised PBMCs. The CDR3 nucleotides read TGTGCCAGCAGTTTATCTGCTTTGGGGCTGAACGAAAAACTGTTTTTT. Protein sequence: CASSLSALGLNEKLFF. Full variable domain (missing parts from reference TRBV28 and TRBJ1-4): DVKVTQSSRYLVKRTGEKVFLECVQDMDHENMFWYRQDPGLGLRLIYFSYDVKMKEKGDIPEGYSVSREKKERFSLILESASTNQTSMYLCASSLSALGLNEKLFFGSGTQLSVL.